This T cell receptor (beta chain) derives from a study of blood T cell repertoires in COVID-19. Background on the study: T cells, B-cell-depleted T cells, or PBMCs provided the cDNA or gDNA that served as material.

This table comes from immunoSEQ multiplex PCR, and its TCRdb copy is limited to in-frame clones, with some not included. The sample has about 480,000 clones, 85% to 90% seen once; the top ten hold about 2%. The CDR3 length is 18 residues. J gave up 0 bases and V 0 bases, and 7 bases lay outside the gene matches. CDR1 is MNHEY, CDR2 SVGEGT, per germline. Each participant's cohort was designated according to participant-reported clinical history. This clonotype was sampled from a woman aged 40 to 55 who had recovered from COVID-19. V is TRBV6-2 or TRBV6-3 and J is TRBJ1-4; 7 nucleotides agree with TRBD1. The material sequenced was PBMCs or T cells enriched from blood (not recorded which). Here the CDR3 reads CASSYSPDREATNEKLFF. In DNA, the CDR3 is TGTGCCAGCAGTTACTCTCCAGACAGGGAGGCAACTAATGAAAAACTGTTTTTT.